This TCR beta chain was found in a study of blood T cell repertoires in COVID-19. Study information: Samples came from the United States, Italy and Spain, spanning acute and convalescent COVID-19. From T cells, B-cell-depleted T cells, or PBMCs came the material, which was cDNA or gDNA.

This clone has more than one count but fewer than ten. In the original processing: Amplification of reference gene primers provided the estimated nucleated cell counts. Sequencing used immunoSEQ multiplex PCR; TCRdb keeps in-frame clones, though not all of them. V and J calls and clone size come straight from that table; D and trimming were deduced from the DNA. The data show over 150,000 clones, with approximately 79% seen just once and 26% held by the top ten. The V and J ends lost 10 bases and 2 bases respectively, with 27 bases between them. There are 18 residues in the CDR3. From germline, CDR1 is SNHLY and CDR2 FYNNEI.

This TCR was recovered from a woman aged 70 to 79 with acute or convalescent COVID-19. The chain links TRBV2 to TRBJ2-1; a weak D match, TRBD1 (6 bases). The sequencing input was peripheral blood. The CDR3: CATRNHFDRRGTYNEQFF. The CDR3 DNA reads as TGTGCCACCAGAAACCACTTTGACAGGCGCGGAACCTACAATGAGCAGTTCTTC. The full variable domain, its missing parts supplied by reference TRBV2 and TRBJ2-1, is EPEVTQTPSHQVTQMGQEVILRCVPISNHLYFYWYRQILGQKVEFLVSFYNNEISEKSEIFDDQFSVERPDGSNFTLKIRSTKLEDSAMYFCATRNHFDRRGTYNEQFFGPGTRLTVL.